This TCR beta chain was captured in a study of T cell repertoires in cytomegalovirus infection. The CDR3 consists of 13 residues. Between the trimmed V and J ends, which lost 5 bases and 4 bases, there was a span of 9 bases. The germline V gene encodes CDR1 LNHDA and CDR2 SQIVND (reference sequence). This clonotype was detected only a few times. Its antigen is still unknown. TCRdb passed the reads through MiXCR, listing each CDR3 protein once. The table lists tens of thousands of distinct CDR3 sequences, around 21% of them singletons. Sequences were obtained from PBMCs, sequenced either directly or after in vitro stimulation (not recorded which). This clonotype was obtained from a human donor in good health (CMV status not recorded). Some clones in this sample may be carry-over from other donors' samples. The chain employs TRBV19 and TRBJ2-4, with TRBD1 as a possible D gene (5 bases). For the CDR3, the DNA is TGTGCCAGTAGTCCCCGGACAAAAAACATTCAGTACTTC. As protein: CASSPRTKNIQYF.